A single sample gave rise to the 5 T cell receptor beta chains below, sequenced in a study of blood T cell repertoires in COVID-19. Here immunoSEQ multiplex PCR was the method, and the copy in TCRdb shows in-frame clones only, minus some. The sample holds approximately 77,000 clones, roughly 90% seen once. Sequenced sample: peripheral blood. The receptor source for this set is a man in his fifties or sixties with active COVID-19.

The rearrangement links TRBV29-1 to TRBJ2-1; 14 positions agree with TRBD2. Germline V CDR1 and CDR2: SQVTM, ANQGSEA. V trimming: 6 bases; J trimming: 5 bases; junction bases outside the gene matches: 9. The CDR3 is 16 residues long. As DNA, the CDR3 is TGCAGCGTACCGACTAGCGGGGGGGCTTCCCACAATGAGCAGTTCTTC. Its translation is CSVPTSGGASHNEQFF.

This clone is categorized as medium-sized. This sequence joins TRBV9 and TRBJ2-7; no clear D. The length of the CDR3 is 14 residues. V gave up 3 bases and J gave up 2 bases, with 12 bases separating them. Germline V gene data show CDR1 as SGDLS and CDR2 as YYNGEE. The CDR3 sequence: CASSAGLVPYEQYF. The CDR3 DNA is TGTGCCAGCAGCGCTGGTCTAGTTCCCTACGAGCAGTACTTC.

CDR3 region: CATSDPGQLTDTQYF. The CDR3 bases are TGTGCCACCAGTGATCCTGGACAGCTCACAGATACGCAGTATTTT. This chain links TRBV24-1 with TRBJ2-3; weak D call: TRBD1 (6 bases). The CDR3 is 15 amino acids. The germline CDR1 and CDR2 sequences are KGHDR and SFDVKD. Trimming took 3 bases from V and 2 from J, leaving 11 bases between them.

The chain is built from TRBV6-6 and TRBJ2-7; 10 bases line up with TRBD2. There are 14 residues in the CDR3. V lost 6 bases to trimming and J lost 6 bases; unmatched junction nucleotides: 8. Germline CDR1 MNHNY, CDR2 SVGAGI (reference sequence). CDR3 sequence: CASSPGGTSVEQYF. The CDR3 DNA reads as TGTGCCAGCAGCCCCGGGGGGACTAGCGTCGAGCAGTACTTC.

This rearrangement joins TRBV20-1 to TRBJ1-2, with 9 bases matching TRBD1. Germline CDR1 is DFQATT and CDR2 is SNEGSKA (reference sequence). CDR3 length equals 11 residues. Trimming removed 6 bases from V and 9 bases from J; junction bases left unmatched: 5. The CDR3 DNA is TGCAGTGCATCCGACAGGGGGAGCTACACCTTC. This codes for CSASDRGSYTF.